A single sample is the source of the 3 T cell receptor beta chains below, sequenced in a study of cytomegalovirus exposure and HLA in healthy donors. In the PCR, 60 Vbeta and 13 Jbeta primers were used. Sequencing used immunoSEQ multiplex PCR; TCRdb keeps in-frame clones, though not all of them. The sample yields approximately 200,000 clones, approximately 84% seen once. The sequencing input was PBMCs. These receptors came from a boy aged 5-17 years in good health and CMV-seronegative.

This clone occurred a few times. V and J are TRBV19 and TRBJ1-2, with TRBD1 matching over 7 bases. The length of the CDR3 is 17 residues. J gave up 3 bases and V 5 bases, and 15 bases lay outside the gene matches. CDR1 LNHDA and CDR2 SQIVND come from the germline V gene (reference sequence). Written as DNA, the CDR3 is TGTGCCAGTAGTGGACAGGCGATGATCCCCTCATACTATGGCTACACCTTC. Protein: CASSGQAMIPSYYGYTF.

J is TRBJ1-1 and V is TRBV15; no clear D gene. V was clipped by 5 bases and J by 5 bases, with 18 bases between them. Germline V CDR1 and CDR2: LNHNV, YYDKDF (reference sequence). There are 15 residues in the CDR3. Here the CDR3 reads CATSAANIPGTEAFF. CDR3 DNA: TGTGCCACCAGCGCCGCTAATATCCCGGGGACTGAAGCTTTCTTT.

The V and J genes are TRBV7-2 and TRBJ2-7, with TRBD2 as a possible D gene (6 bases). CDR3 length equals 14 residues. Trimming cost V 4 bases and J 5 bases, with 15 bases left between them. CDR1 and CDR2 (germline): SGHTA, FQGNSA. DNA of the CDR3: TGTGCCAGCAGCTCAGGACTAACTCTTAACGAGCAGTACTTC. It translates to CASSSGLTLNEQYF.